This T cell receptor (beta chain) was recorded in a study of cytomegalovirus exposure and HLA in healthy donors. This clone was observed a single time. Its matching antigen is unknown. PCR amplification relied on 60 Vbeta primers (plus 13 Jbeta primers). Libraries were prepared by immunoSEQ multiplex PCR; TCRdb keeps only in-frame clonotypes and omits some of them. The sample consists of 100,000 to 150,000 clones, about 83% of them appearing once. Findings and caveats of the study: Usually a TCR sequence was rare, but some public TCRs were found in many donors. In an earlier analysis, in some 500 donors, most V segments appeared productive either ~87% or ~30% of the time. The likely origin of a cluster of highly shared sequence variants was a sequencing artifact.

The sample consisted of PBMCs. The sequence was collected from a man younger than 40 in good health and CMV-seronegative.

The CDR3 spells CASSQTGGRSNYGYTF. The CDR3 bases are TGTGCCAGCAGCCAGACAGGGGGAAGGAGTAACTATGGCTACACCTTC. The rearrangement uses TRBV5-4 and TRBJ1-2; TRBD1 matches 9 bases. This CDR3 has 16 amino acids. Germline assignment: CDR1 SGHNT and CDR2 YYREEE (reference sequence). The trim removed 4 bases at V and 1 base at J, leaving 8 bases unmatched.